The 2 T cell receptor beta chains in this list originate from one sample, sequenced in a study of blood T cell repertoires in COVID-19. Only in-frame clones appear in the TCRdb table, and some are missing; sequencing was by immunoSEQ multiplex PCR. The sample has hundreds of thousands of clones; 85% to 90% are singletons. The sample comprised PBMCs or T cells enriched from blood (not recorded which). Every receptor here comes from a man in his thirties or forties who had recovered from COVID-19.

The V call is TRBV28, the J call TRBJ2-7; D may be TRBD2 (6 bases). The CDR3 consists of 14 residues. In germline, CDR1 is MDHEN, CDR2 SYDVKM. V shed 3 bases and J shed 3 bases, with 12 bases lying between them. This chain's CDR3 is CASSFFRESYEQYF. DNA for the CDR3: TGTGCCAGCAGTTTTTTCCGGGAGAGCTACGAGCAGTACTTC.

This clone is a singleton in its sample. The chain carries TRBV7-9 and TRBJ2-1; 9 bases fit TRBD2. Trimming removed 4 bases from V and 7 bases from J; junction bases left unmatched: 8. This CDR3 region has 15 residues. Germline V gene data show CDR1 as SEHNR and CDR2 as FQNEAQ (reference sequence). The CDR3 DNA is TGTGCCAGCAGCTCCTTTAGCGGGAGTAAGAATGAGCAGTTCTTC. It encodes CASSSFSGSKNEQFF.